This note documents a single TCR beta chain sequence. This clone was seen only a few times. No cognate antigen has been identified for it. No qualities accompany the bases; no much larger clone lies one base away. These data originate in a study of immune cell composition in non-small cell lung cancer (dated 2017 in TCRdb). Background on the whole study: Histologic subtype, mostly lung adenocarcinoma or squamous cell carcinoma, was determined with H&E together with p63, CK5, Napsin A and TTF-1 immunohistochemistry. Using Adaptive Biotechnologies, the researchers ran TCR-beta sequencing on fewer than 40 paired NSCLC tumour and non-adjacent lung specimens, along with 26 tumour-only specimens. For supplementary cohort #1, made up of 10 lung adenocarcinoma cases, paired tumour/lung TCR-beta sequencing was done and TIL populations were generated so that tumour reactivity could be assessed. Several tumour specimens with TCR-beta data were of rare histological subtypes and were excluded from the subtype comparisons.

A two-step multiplex PCR was used to amplify TCR-beta CDR3 regions from genomic DNA, and Illumina-compatible adaptors were added in the second step. TCR-beta immunosequencing was performed on an Illumina platform as a commercial immunoSEQ service. The study's own analysis went as follows. Repertoires were described by productive clonality and by Top 10 Clones, which is the percentage of T-cell templates coming from the ten most frequent sequences. Values for productive clonality spanned 0 to 1, where a value of 1 indicated a monoclonal population. Tumour-associated clones were defined as sequences comprising at least 0.1% of tumour T-cell templates but absent from matched non-adjacent lung, identified via log10 scatter plots. Two-group comparisons used Student's t-tests, stages used ANOVA, and relationships used linear regression, analysed in GraphPad Prism7 and R. Held by TCRdb, this immuneACCESS table contains in-frame sequences only and omits some clones. Under half of the omission traces to an unresolved V gene where checked; the cause of the rest is unknown. That table is the source of V, J and clone size, and D and trimming were worked out from the DNA. In this sample the table shows 6,600 or so clones, nearly 80% of which occur a single time. Under 15% of the sample lies in the top ten.

Results and caveats for the whole study, not just this receptor: The reactivity cohort included only approximately 11 cases, and whether tumour-reactive clones share sequences with the dominant in vivo tumour-associated clones was not shown. Tumour-associated clones >0.5% were found in nearly half of NSCLC cases, namely in more than 25% of adenocarcinomas versus around 75% of squamous carcinomas. No significant correlation was found between tumour TCR-beta clonality and smoking pack-years. Top 10 clone scores and productive clonality were significantly higher in lung squamous cell carcinoma than in lung adenocarcinoma tumours. Across 10 adenocarcinoma cases, the maximal tumour-associated clone frequency showed a strong correlation with TIL tumour reactivity, but overall clonality showed no such correlation.

Frozen aliquots of unsorted single-cell suspensions were used for genomic DNA extraction with the QIAamp DNA kit. The tumour samples consisted of non-small cell lung cancer tissue that had been surgically resected. Tissues arrived within 2 hours of resection and were immediately processed into single-cell suspensions. Tissue was broken up mechanically, digested enzymatically with DNase I, collagenase I and hyaluronidase for approximately 30 minutes at 37 degrees C, and then filtered and RBC-lysed. The sequence was collected from a human donor with non-small cell lung cancer. The sample consisted of lung tumor tissue.

The DNA sequence is as follows: TGTGCCACCAGCAGAGGGGAGCGGGAGGGCGATGAGCAGTTCTTC. Translated, this is CATSRGEREGDEQFF. The chain couples TRBV15 to TRBJ2-1; 10 of the junction bases match TRBD2. V has 1 base trimmed and J has 8 bases trimmed; junction bases matching no gene number 5. CDR1 and CDR2 are drawn from the germline V gene (reference sequence): LNHNV, YYDKDF. Its CDR3 holds 15 amino acids, cysteine through phenylalanine. Only the CDR3 region is kept as DNA, spanning 45 bases read in frame from base 1.